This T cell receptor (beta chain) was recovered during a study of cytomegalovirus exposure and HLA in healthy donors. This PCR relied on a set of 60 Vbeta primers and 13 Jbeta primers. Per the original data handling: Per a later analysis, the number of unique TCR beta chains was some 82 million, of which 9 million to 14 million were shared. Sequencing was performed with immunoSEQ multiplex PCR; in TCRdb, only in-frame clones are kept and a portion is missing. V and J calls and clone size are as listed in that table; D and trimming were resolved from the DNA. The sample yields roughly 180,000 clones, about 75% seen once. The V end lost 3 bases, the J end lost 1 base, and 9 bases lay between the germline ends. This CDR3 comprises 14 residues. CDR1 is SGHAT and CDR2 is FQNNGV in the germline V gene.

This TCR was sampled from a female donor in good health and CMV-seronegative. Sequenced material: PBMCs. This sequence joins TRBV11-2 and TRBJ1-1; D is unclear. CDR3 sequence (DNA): TGTGCCAGCAGCTTCCAGGTCCCGAACACTGAAGCTTTCTTT. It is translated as CASSFQVPNTEAFF.